The T cell receptor (beta chain) described here comes from a study of molecular identifiers for immune sequencing clone quantification. Whole-study context: Within a replicate experiment, RNA obtained from either around 20,000 or 100,000 naive CD8 cells was divided into five aliquots, and four of those aliquots were then sequenced. Findings and limits, study-wide: Whereas naive cells kept under 1% of molecules in clones above 20 RNA copies, such clones held over 97% in effectors.

This clonotype was recorded many times. No antigen is known for it. Listed TCR primers and previously described methods were used for bulk TCR libraries. Using its own MiXCR run on the PCR reads, TCRdb lists one record per CDR3 protein. The sample lists over 550,000 distinct CDR3 sequences; less than 30% were seen once. Germline V lookup: CDR1 MNHEY, CDR2 SVGAGI. This CDR3 is built from 13 residues. Trimming cost V 6 bases and J 3 bases, with 11 bases left between them. Sorted inputs of 20,000 to 1,000,000 cells, with 10%, 30% or 50% RNA, yielded naive CD8 libraries. What was sequenced was naive CD8+ T cells from blood, with Jurkat cell RNA spiked in. The subset denotes: FACS-sorted CD8+CD4-CCR7+CD45RA+ naive T cells. J is TRBJ1-1 and V is TRBV6-5; perhaps TRBD1 as D (6 bases). The TCR was taken from a human donor in good health. Some libraries in this study had Jurkat cell RNA spiked in. DNA for the CDR3: TGTGCCAGCAGCGGGGGGCCTGACACTGAAGCTTTCTTT. It specifies CASSGGPDTEAFF.